This passage covers 32 T cell receptor beta chains from one sample sequenced in a study of Graves' ophthalmopathy and Graves' hyperthyroidism. Amplifying from RNA transcripts, the study obtained TCR beta CDR3 regions. Following a first-round RT-PCR that used HTBI primers, a second-round multiplex PCR was carried out. TCRdb reanalysed the multiplex PCR reads using MiXCR and keeps one entry per CDR3 protein. The table includes about 1.1 million distinct CDR3 sequences, about 38% detected once. Sequenced input: peripheral blood or thyroid tissue (not recorded which). These receptor sequences come from an adult man with Graves' hyperthyroidism.

Concerning this clonotype: A read error may be the cause here, since a much bigger clone is one base away. The CDR3 does not close with the conserved phenylalanine or tryptophan, likely indicating a read error. This chain connects TRBV2 to TRBJ2-7; D is undetermined. Germline V gives CDR1 SNHLY, CDR2 FYNNEI. Trimming cost V 9 bases and J 3 bases, with 9 bases left between them. The CDR3 length is 11 residues. The CDR3 DNA sequence: TGTGCCAGTGGTTGGATCTACGAGCAGTACCTC. This sequence encodes CASGWIYEQYL.

This clonotype was seen once. The chain joins TRBV29-1 to TRBJ1-1; D ambiguous. CDR1 and CDR2 from the germline V gene are SQVTM and ANQGSEA. The CDR3 length is 14 residues. The V and J ends lost 3 bases and 1 base respectively, with 12 bases between them. The CDR3 nucleotides read TGCAGCGTTGACGAAAAGGAGGGGAACACTGAAGCTTTCTTT. The encoded protein is CSVDEKEGNTEAFF.

This clonotype showed up just a few times. Germline and junction disagree at one end, which may indicate a read error. The V call is TRBV19, the J call TRBJ1-1; a weak D match, TRBD1 (5 bases). This CDR3 comprises 16 residues. Germline V gene lookup returns CDR1 LNHDA and CDR2 SQIVND (reference sequence). DNA of the CDR3: TGTGCCAGTAGTATACCGACAGAAAACGTGAACACTAAAGCTTTCTTT. Translating it yields CASSIPTENVNTKAFF.

The CDR3 DNA follows: TGTGCCAGCAGTTACCCAAGAGGGGGCGGCAATCAGCCCCAGCATTTT. Its protein is CASSYPRGGGNQPQHF. This chain links TRBV12-3 or TRBV12-4 with TRBJ1-5, with TRBD1 matching 7 bases. With V trimmed by 4 bases and J by 2 bases, 8 bases remained unmatched. The CDR3 is made up of 16 amino acids.

DNA of the CDR3: TGTGCCAGCAGCCCCTCGGGACAGCAACAAGAGACCCAGTACTTC. It encodes CASSPSGQQQETQYF. This chain uses TRBV9 with TRBJ2-5, with 7 bases matching TRBD1. Per germline, CDR1 SGDLS and CDR2 YYNGEE. V was clipped by 4 bases and J by 2 bases; unmatched bases: 8. The CDR3 sequence is 15 residues long.

This rearrangement joins TRBV19 to TRBJ1-5; 10 bases are shared with TRBD1. Per the germline V gene, CDR1 is LNHDA and CDR2 is SQIVND (reference sequence). V lost 4 bases to trimming and J lost 5 bases; unmatched junction nucleotides: 5. This CDR3 is built from 15 residues. The CDR3 nucleotides are TGTGCCAGTAGTACCGGGACAGGGGTCGATCAGCCCCAGCATTTT. Protein: CASSTGTGVDQPQHF. The whole variable domain, remainder taken from reference TRBV19 and TRBJ1-5, is DGGITQSPKYLFRKEGQNVTLSCEQNLNHDAMYWYRQDPGQGLRLIYYSQIVNDFQKGDIAEGYSVSREKKESFPLTVTSAQKNPTAFYLCASSTGTGVDQPQHFGDGTRLSIL.

The rearrangement uses TRBV6-5 and TRBJ1-4; D is uncertain. The CDR3 runs to 14 residues. Germline V CDR1 and CDR2: MNHEY, SVGAGI. V was shortened by 2 bases and J by 7 bases, with 11 bases between the two germline ends. CDR3 DNA: TGTGCCAGCAGTTACCCCAACGACTGTGAAAAACTGTTTTTT. Its translation is CASSYPNDCEKLFF.

The sample holds a few counts of this clonotype. This chain connects TRBV19 to TRBJ1-4; D is undetermined. V lost 6 bases and J 4 bases, leaving 18 bases between the germline ends. CDR1 is LNHDA, CDR2 SQIVND, per germline (reference sequence). The CDR3 runs 16 residues. This CDR3 reads CASRSLSRPRNEKLFF. DNA for the CDR3: TGTGCCAGTAGATCCCTTTCGAGGCCCCGTAATGAAAAACTGTTTTTT.

Of note for this clonotype: Just one base apart from a much larger clone, this may be a read error. The chain has TRBV5-5 and TRBJ2-5; 11 bases line up with TRBD1. J lost 4 bases, V lost 7 bases, and 9 bases had no gene match. Per germline, CDR1 SGHKS and CDR2 YYEKEE (reference sequence). The CDR3 extends over 15 amino acids. The CDR3 DNA is TGTGCCAGCGGCCAACCGGGACAGGGGGGAGAGACCCAGTACTTC. This encodes CASGQPGQGGETQYF.

The gene calls are TRBV2 and TRBJ1-6; the match to TRBD1 covers 7 bases. This CDR3 comprises 17 residues. Trimming removed 5 bases from V and 3 bases from J; junction bases left unmatched: 10. Per the germline V gene, CDR1 is SNHLY and CDR2 is FYNNEI. CDR3 region: CASSLSTGALYNSPLHF. The CDR3 DNA reads TGTGCCAGCAGTTTAAGTACAGGGGCTCTCTATAATTCACCCCTCCACTTT.

This clonotype has a single count. The chain couples TRBV2 to TRBJ1-1; 9 bases are shared with TRBD1. Losses at the gene ends were 5 bases for V and 2 bases for J; bases not matched to a gene: 12. This CDR3 is built from 17 residues. In germline, CDR1 is SNHLY, CDR2 FYNNEI. The CDR3 loop reads CASSPGTGKTKNTEAFF. In nucleotides, the CDR3 is TGTGCCAGCAGTCCCGGGACAGGGAAGACCAAAAACACTGAAGCTTTCTTT.

The table lists this clonotype with many counts. The chain carries TRBV7-2 and TRBJ1-4; TRBD1 aligns across 7 bases. Germline values: CDR1 SGHTA, CDR2 FQGNSA. CDR3 length: 14 residues. The V and J ends lost 4 bases and 8 bases, in that order; junction bases with no gene match: 7. The CDR3 reads CASSSGGAGEKLFF. CDR3 nucleotides: TGTGCCAGCAGCTCAGGGGGGGCAGGAGAAAAACTGTTTTTT.

The chain uses TRBV27 and TRBJ2-7; TRBD1 matches 10 bases. The V and J ends lost 1 base and 3 bases, in that order; junction bases with no gene match: 9. This CDR3 is 17 amino acids long. CDR1 and CDR2 (germline): MNHEY, SMNVEV (reference sequence). CDR3 in amino acids: CASSLYGTGAFGYEQYF. The CDR3 DNA reads TGTGCCAGCAGTTTATACGGGACAGGGGCCTTTGGCTACGAGCAGTACTTC.

As concerns this clonotype: It is likely a read error, because the conserved phenylalanine at the end of the CDR3 is missing. The DNA is left out, because the CDR3 cannot be placed on it with certainty; the CDR3 is given as TCRdb lists it. This chain links TRBV15 with TRBJ1-5; the D segment call TRBD1 is taken from the table without a DNA check. The germline CDR1 and CDR2 sequences are LNHNV and YYDKDF (reference sequence). The CDR3 has 10 amino acids, counting both end residues. CDR3 sequence: CATSTNPGHY.

DNA of the CDR3: TGTGCCTGGAATCCCCGGGGTGGGACTAGCGGGAGGAAGGCCCACGAGCAGTACTTC. Translated: CAWNPRGGTSGRKAHEQYF. The chain couples TRBV25-1 to TRBJ2-7, with TRBD2 identical over 15 bases. Trimming at V came to 11 bases and at J to 5 bases, leaving 22 bases not matched to a gene. Germline V lookup: CDR1 MGHDK, CDR2 SYGVNS. This CDR3 region has 19 residues.

Ten or more counts support this clonotype. The chain couples TRBV13 to TRBJ1-2, with a tentative D call TRBD1 (6 bases). Germline V gives CDR1 PRHDT, CDR2 FYEKMQ (reference sequence). The V and J ends lost 5 bases and 12 bases respectively, with 16 bases between them. The CDR3 is 12 residues long. The CDR3 sequence is CASSVTGTKNTF. The DNA for the CDR3 is TGTGCCAGCAGCGTCACCGGGACAAAGAACACCTTC.

This clonotype was recorded many times. The chain carries TRBV11-2 and TRBJ2-5; the match to TRBD2 covers 9 bases. This CDR3 has 16 residues. In germline, CDR1 is SGHAT, CDR2 FQNNGV. V was pared by 5 bases and J by 2 bases, with 9 bases of the junction left unmatched. DNA for the CDR3: TGTGCCAGCAGCCTAACGACTAGCGGCTCTCAAGAGACCCAGTACTTC. This translates into CASSLTTSGSQETQYF.

V and J are TRBV10-3 and TRBJ2-7; D unclear. Germline-derived CDR1 and CDR2 are ENHRY and SYGVKD. Between the trimmed V and J ends, which lost 1 base and 0 bases, there was a span of 10 bases. This CDR3 is built from 15 residues. CDR3 amino acids: CAISELAAASYEQYF. CDR3 sequence (DNA): TGTGCCATCAGTGAGTTGGCGGCCGCCTCCTACGAGCAGTACTTC.

V gene TRBV29-1 combines with J gene TRBJ1-1; D perhaps matches TRBD1 (5 bases). The germline V gene has CDR1 SQVTM and CDR2 ANQGSEA. The CDR3 runs to 13 residues. Trimming left V 4 bases short and J 4 bases short, with 13 bases between. The CDR3 region has the DNA TGCAGCGTTGCTGGGGAAAGGGGCACTGAAGCTTTCTTT. Its translation: CSVAGERGTEAFF.

This clonotype was counted ten times or more. V and J are TRBV20-1 and TRBJ1-5, with D perhaps TRBD1 (6 bases). The V gene's germline CDR1 is DFQATT and CDR2 SNEGSKA (reference sequence). The CDR3 is 16 residues long. Trimming shortened V by 1 base and J by 0 bases, and 13 bases separated the two germline ends. The CDR3 loop reads CSARVARGHSNQPQHF. The DNA of the CDR3 is TGCAGTGCTAGAGTCGCCAGGGGACATAGCAATCAGCCCCAGCATTTT.

The V call is TRBV4-3, the J call TRBJ2-7; 7 bases are shared with TRBD2. Germline CDR1 reads LGHNA; CDR2 reads YSLEER. The CDR3 loop spans 15 amino acids. With V trimmed by 1 base and J by 2 bases, 5 bases remained unmatched. CDR3 coding DNA: TGCGCCAGCAGCCAAGCGGGACTAAGCCCCTACGAGCAGTACTTC. Protein product: CASSQAGLSPYEQYF.

This clonotype has ten or more counts. The chain recombines TRBV7-9 with TRBJ1-1; no firm D call. The length of the CDR3 is 11 residues. Germline V gene sequence: CDR1 SEHNR, CDR2 FQNEAQ (reference sequence). Trimming took 8 bases from V and 1 from J, leaving 5 bases between them. CDR3 coding DNA: TGTGCCAGCGTGGCGAACACTGAAGCTTTCTTT. Translating it yields CASVANTEAFF.

In its sample, this clonotype was seen many times. V is TRBV10-3 and J is TRBJ2-5; TRBD2 agrees at 14 bases. This CDR3 spans 15 amino acids. The V gene's germline CDR1 is ENHRY and CDR2 SYGVKD. Trimming removed 10 bases from V and 5 bases from J; junction bases left unmatched: 9. The CDR3 DNA sequence: TGTGCCACGATGACTAGCGGGGGGGCCGGTGAGACCCAGTACTTC. It specifies CATMTSGGAGETQYF.

This clonotype has ten or more counts. V is TRBV27 and J is TRBJ1-5, with a weak D call TRBD1 (6 bases). The germline V gene encodes CDR1 MNHEY and CDR2 SMNVEV (reference sequence). The V gene lost 6 bases and the J gene lost 4 bases, with 13 bases spanning the gap. The CDR3 spans 14 residues. For the CDR3, the DNA is TGTGCCAGCAGCCCGGGACAAGTGAATCAGCCCCAGCATTTT. It translates to CASSPGQVNQPQHF.

Ten or more counts support this clonotype. The chain recombines TRBV11-2 with TRBJ1-5; D is perhaps TRBD1 (5 bases). Trimming shortened V by 5 bases and J by 1 base, and 12 bases separated the two germline ends. Germline V gives CDR1 SGHAT, CDR2 FQNNGV. The CDR3 has 15 amino acids. The CDR3: CASSKVGASNQPQHF. CDR3 DNA sequence: TGTGCCAGCAGCAAGGTCGGGGCAAGCAATCAGCCCCAGCATTTT.

V gene TRBV7-9 combines with J gene TRBJ1-2; a weak D match, TRBD1 (6 bases). With 4 bases removed from V and 6 bases from J, the gap between germline ends came to 18 bases. This CDR3 spans 15 amino acids. Germline V gives CDR1 SEHNR, CDR2 FQNEAQ (reference sequence). CDR3 in amino acids: CASSWDSGAADGYTF. CDR3 sequence (DNA): TGTGCCAGCAGCTGGGATTCAGGGGCCGCGGATGGCTACACCTTC.

To note about this clonotype: At one boundary the junction diverges from the germline segment, which might be a read error. The rearrangement joins TRBV20-1 to TRBJ2-6; unclear D gene. The length of the CDR3 is 12 residues. Germline CDR1 is DFQATT and CDR2 is SNEGSKA (reference sequence). DNA of the CDR3: TGCAGTGCAAGACTTTCAACGAACACTGAAGCTTTC. This codes for CSARLSTNTEAF.

This clonotype has a handful of counts. The V gene is TRBV2, the J gene TRBJ1-1; no definite D call. This CDR3 has 13 amino acids. V was trimmed by 5 bases and J by 3 bases, leaving 10 bases between them. Germline V CDR1 and CDR2: SNHLY, FYNNEI. In DNA form, the CDR3 reads TGTGCCAGCAGTAGAGACGGGGACACTGAAGCTTTCTTT. Its translation: CASSRDGDTEAFF. Together with reference TRBV2 and TRBJ1-1, the CDR3 gives the full variable domain: EPEVTQTPSHQVTQMGQEVILRCVPISNHLYFYWYRQILGQKVEFLVSFYNNEISEKSEIFDDQFSVERPDGSNFTLKIRSTKLEDSAMYFCASSRDGDTEAFFGQGTRLTVV.

This clonotype was recorded many times. A read error may account for a junction end that differs from germline. The chain recombines TRBV2 with TRBJ2-2, with 10 positions matching TRBD2. Germline values: CDR1 SNHLY, CDR2 FYNNEI. This CDR3 comprises 15 residues. The CDR3 DNA reads TGTGCCACAACGGGGGTAGCGGGAGGAACCGGGAAGCTGTTTTTT. This translates into CATTGVAGGTGKLFF.

The chain joins TRBV10-3 to TRBJ1-1; no clear D. Trimming shortened V by 10 bases and J by 4 bases, and 19 bases separated the two germline ends. The CDR3 is 14 residues long. Germline assignment: CDR1 ENHRY and CDR2 SYGVKD. The CDR3 sequence is CASRVKSQRTEAFF. The DNA for the CDR3 is TGTGCCAGCAGAGTTAAATCGCAGCGCACTGAAGCTTTCTTT.

The V call is TRBV7-3, the J call TRBJ2-7; 8 positions match TRBD1. This CDR3 contains 15 residues. J was trimmed by 3 bases and V by 6 bases; bases with no gene match: 10. Germline loops: CDR1 SGHTA, CDR2 FQGTGA. The CDR3 is CASRTGQGTVYEQYF. DNA for the CDR3: TGTGCCAGCAGAACTGGACAGGGCACCGTCTACGAGCAGTACTTC.

The chain uses TRBV15 and TRBJ1-4; D is uncertain. CDR1 is LNHNV, CDR2 YYDKDF, per germline (reference sequence). V shed 10 bases and J shed 8 bases, with 11 bases lying between them. CDR3 size: 11 residues. CDR3: CASRRREKLFF. CDR3 nucleotides: TGTGCCAGCAGGAGGAGGGAAAAACTGTTTTTT.